This T cell receptor beta chain appears in the sequencing data of a study of cytomegalovirus exposure and HLA in healthy donors (dated by TCRdb to about 2017). For the wider study: An earlier analysis of approximately 600 of the donors reported about 250 Gb of sequence data and 100 million to 140 million unique TCR beta sequences from 150 million to 200 million T cells. HLA typing included class I and class II loci at four-digit resolution. Among some 410 genotyped donors of the cohort, an average of around 240,000 unique TCR beta nucleotide sequences was sequenced per donor, of which roughly 18% were non-productive. The study profiled the T cell repertoires of 550 to 700 subjects by immunosequencing and related them to cytomegalovirus serostatus. Four to six DR-DQ haplotypes were handled as single units for association and clustering, since linkage in the cohort was strong. Every repertoire in the discovery cohort had been generated on one and the same sequencing platform. A later analysis re-analyzed previously published TCR beta repertoires from 600 to 850 donors and added high-resolution HLA genotyping to study TCR occurrence patterns. An early release covering just under 650 HLA-typed donors comprised approximately 290 gigabases of sequencing data and roughly 85 million unique TCR sequences. A separate validation cohort of roughly 130 different subjects was used in addition to the approximately 610-subject first cohort. In a later genetic analysis, genome-wide SNP genotypes for about three fifths of the roughly 670 donors were used, and that subset was treated as a discovery cohort. The study aimed to test whether signatures of past pathogen exposure could be identified by cataloging public T cell receptors. To predict cytomegalovirus infection status, the study brought together high-throughput TCR immunosequencing, statistical association of individual TCRs with disease status, and machine learning. The later analysis used no new phenotypic data to find candidate immune exposures, relying instead on TCR beta sequences and their occurrence across donors. The number of typed donors differed by locus: about 620-640 for A, B, C, DRB1 and DQB1; 500 to 550 for DQA1; over 600 for DPA1; and some 470 for DPB1. An earlier analysis of several hundred of the donors used high-throughput TCR beta sequencing to judge whether each TCR beta V gene segment behaved as functional or pseudogenic. Among the approximately 430 genotyped donors, under 90% belonged to the genetic ancestry cluster associated with self-reported Caucasian donors. Donor age, sex, ethnicity and CMV serostatus were collected together with the repertoire data.

In total, fewer than 750 healthy bone marrow donors made up the cohort. All cohort members were sampled while nominally healthy, although unrecorded immune exposures were likely present. The donor was CMV seronegative and was included in the group of a few hundred seronegative cohort members. A peripheral blood sample was provided by each donor, and peripheral blood mononuclear cells were used for TCR beta sequencing. Genomic DNA was extracted from the blood cell samples with the Qiagen DNeasy Blood Extraction Kit. Overall study results and their limits: Correlated functional status among segregating V segments might be attributable to linkage disequilibrium, but an unknown experimental factor could not be ruled out. Assigning TCR associations to individual alleles was difficult when HLA alleles, especially DR and DQ, strongly co-occurred. The study listed approximately 150 TCR beta chains as associated with cytomegalovirus. In a later analysis, TCR association rates were found to vary across HLA loci, with the most associated TCRs seen for DRB1 alleles and the fewest for HLA-C alleles. Most TCR sequences were observed very rarely across donors, whereas some public TCRs were present in many individuals. The 87-base-pair reads could not distinguish some IMGT-functional V segments, including TRBV6-2 and TRBV6-3, so those segments were excluded. A further reported finding was that TCR beta sequences accurately predicted the HLA-A and HLA-B alleles for most subjects in the first cohort. Because counts were too low, roughly 18 rarely observed V segments, including chromosome 9 orphons, were left out of the earlier analysis of approximately 500 of the donors. Cytomegalovirus status was reported to be diagnosed by the classifier with high specificity and sensitivity in both the original and validation cohorts. Immune exposure information for the cohort was limited to CMV serostatus. Three of the identified cytomegalovirus-associated TCR beta chains were confirmed in vitro to be specific for cytomegalovirus antigens. A later genetic analysis reported fewer N-insertions in productive TCRs among donors in an Asian-associated ancestry cluster than the roughly 650-donor mean. An association between a missense DCLRE1C variant and V-gene and J-gene trimming of TCR beta chains was found in a later genetic analysis and replicated in an independent cohort. In a later analysis, several top co-occurrence clusters were reported to appear linked to parvovirus B19, influenza, CMV and Epstein-Barr virus. A later analysis found that most CMV-associated TCR beta chains appeared HLA-restricted, with HLA associations seemingly driven largely by CMV exposure. The authors suggested that the approach could potentially be extended to other disease states and immunological phenotypes. A cluster of highly shared sequence variants was judged likely to represent a technical artifact of the sequencing pipeline. This cohort had only TCR beta chains sequenced, and the lack of alpha or paired-chain data limited which features could be detected. Sequencing depth was assumed to be roughly uniform across donors in the presence/absence analyses, though that assumption may not hold. In a later analysis, around 17,000 TCR beta sequences were associated with specific HLA alleles at a false discovery rate of 0.05. In a later analysis, HLA-associated TCR beta chains showed more clonal expansion and lower generation probabilities than non-associated chains that were equally common. Broadly in line with IMGT annotations, most TCR beta V segments showed up in productive rearrangements about 90% or about 30% of the time in an earlier analysis of some 590 of the donors. Because HLA typing was unavailable for some donors at each locus, only the typed subset was used in association tests.

CDR1 is given as SEHNR and CDR2 as FQNEAQ, both from the germline V gene (reference sequence). Its CDR3 holds 13 amino acids, cysteine through phenylalanine. The DNA shown is the 39-base CDR3, in frame from base 1. V loses 5 bases of germline sequence and J loses 6 bases, and the interval between the two ends is 14 bases. The receptor library was made with the immunoSEQ multiplex PCR assay. The multiplex PCR relied on a mix of 60 forward primers for TCR Vbeta segments and 13 reverse primers for TCR Jbeta segments. A multiplex PCR assay on genomic DNA amplified the CDR3 region of rearranged TCR beta genes. The amplified TCR beta libraries were sequenced on the Illumina HiSeq System as 87-base-pair reads. The authors processed their data as follows. A later analysis counted 75 million to 100 million unique TCR beta chains across the roughly 700 repertoires, and roughly 11 million of these chains were shared by at least two donors. To remove PCR and sequencing errors, raw reads were error-corrected and collapsed into unique sequences using a nearest-neighbor algorithm that merged closely related sequences. V, D and J gene segments were assigned by aligning CDR3 sequences to IMGT reference sequences. For a sequence to be retained, a match of at least six nucleotides was required to both a V gene segment and a J gene segment. Rearrangements were classified as productive when the CDR3 lacked stop codons and remained in frame with V and J, and all other rearrangements were classified as non-productive. Following IMGT convention, CDR3 was defined as the stretch from the second conserved V-encoded cysteine up to the conserved J-encoded phenylalanine. The earlier analysis of 587 of the donors excluded sequences that lacked an unambiguous match to a single V gene segment. In an earlier analysis of roughly 600 of the donors, a V segment was called functional when productive rearrangements were above 56.7%, and segregating when the standard deviation between donors exceeded 5%. A statistical classification framework was built for diagnosing cytomegalovirus status from the catalog of TCR beta chain sequences. In a later analysis, TCR nucleotide sequences were compared against IMGT/GENE-DB human TR gene sequences so that V and J genes could be assigned. The TCRdist pipeline was used in a later analysis to assign CDR3 sequences and most-parsimonious VDJ recombination scenarios. A later analysis defined each TCR beta chain by its CDR3 amino acid sequence plus V-gene family, and excluded reads lacking a unique V-gene family. To address suspected cross-contamination and a sequencing artifact, a later analysis removed around 600 highly shared, low-generation-probability nucleotide sequences. In a later analysis, a clonal expansion index for each public chain was calculated from normalized within-repertoire ranks of inferred template counts. A later analysis computed generation probabilities with a VDJ recombination model fitted to out-of-frame rearrangements, and checked the results against IGoR. Hypergeometric tests were used in a later analysis to score TCR-TCR, TCR-HLA and TCR-CMV co-occurrence, with a repertoire-size bias correction applied to the TCR pairs. In a later analysis, false discovery rates were estimated by permuting HLA or CMV assignments 20 times. A later analysis grouped co-occurring TCRs with DBSCAN, adding TCRdist sequence similarity when clustering within HLA-allele-positive subsets. Repertoires with fewer than 30,000 or more than 120,000 public chains were left out of co-occurrence clustering, as were about five repertoires with anomalous nucleotide sharing. The source is immuneACCESS, and TCRdb retained only in-frame sequences with V and J called. Part of the clones is not carried over; for the studies checked, unresolved V genes explain less than half of this, and the remainder is unexplained. D and trimming come from the DNA, and the V and J calls and clone size come from that table. This sample holds tens of thousands of clones; roughly 80% were observed only once. The top ten clonotypes cover under 2.5% of the sample.

With regard to this clone: It has no known antigen specificity. No base quality information exists; no much larger clone differs at one position.

In this chain, TRBV7-9 is recombined with TRBJ2-7; the D gene cannot be resolved reliably. Sequenced: PBMCs. The receptor was isolated from a man aged 18 to 30 in good health and CMV-seronegative. The DNA reads TGTGCCAGCAGCCCACTCTTCCCCCTCGAGCAGTACTTC. The translation is CASSPLFPLEQYF.